A selection of T cell receptor beta chains follows, all from one sample in a study of cytomegalovirus exposure and HLA in healthy donors. Generated by immunoSEQ multiplex PCR, the TCRdb table keeps only in-frame clones and is missing some. The profile covers fewer than 200,000 clones, with approximately 80% appearing a single time and about 0.77% taken by the ten largest. The sample consisted of PBMCs. The receptors stem from a woman between 18 and 29 years old in good health and CMV-seronegative. The CDR3 runs from the conserved cysteine through the conserved F or W. D genes are given only for firm matches. Only part of the rows carry a size: once, few, many, or a class if the clone is expanded.

v_call: TRBV4-1; j_call: TRBJ2-1; d_call: NA; clone_size: NA; cdr3_aa: CASSHGVLAPDNEQFF; cdr3_nt: TGCGCCAGCAGCCACGGGGTTCTAGCGCCAGACAATGAGCAGTTCTTC
v_call: TRBV5-6; j_call: TRBJ2-7; d_call: TRBD1; clone_size: NA; cdr3_aa: CASSLQDRLTYEQYF; cdr3_nt: TGTGCCAGCAGCTTGCAGGACAGGTTGACCTACGAGCAGTACTTC
v_call: TRBV4-1; j_call: TRBJ1-1; d_call: NA; clone_size: NA; cdr3_aa: CASSQDRGSRAFF; cdr3_nt: TGCGCCAGCAGCCAAGATCGGGGGAGCAGGGCTTTCTTT
v_call: TRBV7-9; j_call: TRBJ2-5; d_call: TRBD2; clone_size: NA; cdr3_aa: CASSLGKGLASQETQYF; cdr3_nt: TGTGCCAGCAGCTTAGGAAAGGGACTAGCGAGCCAAGAGACCCAGTACTTC
v_call: TRBV18; j_call: TRBJ2-5; d_call: NA; clone_size: NA; cdr3_aa: CASSPPDIQETQYF; cdr3_nt: TGTGCCAGCTCACCCCCGGACATCCAAGAGACCCAGTACTTC
v_call: TRBV6-1; j_call: TRBJ1-1; d_call: NA; clone_size: few; cdr3_aa: CASRSQGRDTEAFF; cdr3_nt: TGTGCCAGCAGGTCTCAGGGTCGGGACACTGAAGCTTTCTTT
v_call: TRBV29-1; j_call: TRBJ2-1; d_call: TRBD2; clone_size: NA; cdr3_aa: CSVDSRLAREQFF; cdr3_nt: TGCAGCGTTGACAGCAGACTAGCTCGTGAGCAGTTCTTC
v_call: TRBV19; j_call: TRBJ2-2; d_call: NA; clone_size: NA; cdr3_aa: CASSIRTSVTGELFF; cdr3_nt: TGTGCCAGTAGTATTCGTACTAGTGTTACCGGGGAGCTGTTTTTT
v_call: TRBV5-1; j_call: TRBJ1-2; d_call: TRBD1; clone_size: NA; cdr3_aa: CASSSGTGSYGYTF; cdr3_nt: TGCGCCAGCAGCTCGGGGACAGGGAGCTATGGCTACACCTTC
v_call: TRBV7-9; j_call: TRBJ2-5; d_call: NA; clone_size: NA; cdr3_aa: CASSLESRWETQYF; cdr3_nt: TGTGCCAGCAGCTTAGAGTCTAGATGGGAGACCCAGTACTTC
v_call: TRBV18; j_call: TRBJ1-1; d_call: TRBD1; clone_size: NA; cdr3_aa: CASSPRDREAFF; cdr3_nt: TGTGCCAGCTCACCAAGGGACAGGGAAGCTTTCTTT
v_call: TRBV5-6; j_call: TRBJ2-3; d_call: NA; clone_size: NA; cdr3_aa: CASSFPNSGDTQYF; cdr3_nt: TGTGCCAGCAGCTTCCCGAACTCTGGAGATACGCAGTATTTT
v_call: TRBV5-5; j_call: TRBJ2-7; d_call: TRBD2; clone_size: once; cdr3_aa: CASSSLAGVSYEQYF; cdr3_nt: TGTGCCAGCAGCTCACTAGCGGGAGTTTCCTACGAGCAGTACTTC
v_call: TRBV28; j_call: TRBJ1-1; d_call: NA; clone_size: NA; cdr3_aa: CASSGRAEAFF; cdr3_nt: TGTGCCAGCAGTGGGCGCGCTGAAGCTTTCTTT
v_call: TRBV4-1; j_call: TRBJ2-1; d_call: NA; clone_size: NA; cdr3_aa: CASSPGEGGYNEQFF; cdr3_nt: TGCGCCAGCAGCCCCGGGGAGGGGGGCTACAATGAGCAGTTCTTC
v_call: TRBV9; j_call: TRBJ2-7; d_call: NA; clone_size: once; cdr3_aa: CASNEAGTYEQYF; cdr3_nt: TGTGCCAGCAACGAGGCGGGGACCTACGAGCAGTACTTC
v_call: TRBV5-6; j_call: TRBJ2-7; d_call: NA; clone_size: once; cdr3_aa: CASSLGSTGEQYF; cdr3_nt: TGTGCCAGCAGCTTGGGGAGTACAGGGGAGCAGTACTTC
v_call: TRBV4-1; j_call: TRBJ2-1; d_call: TRBD2; clone_size: few; cdr3_aa: CASSPTGGSHNEQFF; cdr3_nt: TGCGCCAGCAGCCCGACGGGGGGGAGTCATAATGAGCAGTTCTTC
v_call: TRBV5-8; j_call: TRBJ1-1; d_call: NA; clone_size: NA; cdr3_aa: CASSLVAVEAFF; cdr3_nt: TGTGCCAGCAGCTTGGTGGCGGTTGAAGCTTTCTTT
v_call: TRBV7-6; j_call: TRBJ2-7; d_call: NA; clone_size: NA; cdr3_aa: CASSLTDRGYEQYF; cdr3_nt: TGTGCCAGCAGTTTAACCGACAGAGGCTACGAGCAGTACTTC
v_call: TRBV5-1; j_call: TRBJ2-1; d_call: TRBD2; clone_size: NA; cdr3_aa: CASSPGTSGSSYNEQFF; cdr3_nt: TGCGCCAGCAGCCCTGGGACTAGCGGGAGTAGCTACAATGAGCAGTTCTTC
v_call: TRBV9; j_call: TRBJ2-7; d_call: NA; clone_size: NA; cdr3_aa: CASSALLWAQSSYEQYF; cdr3_nt: TGTGCCAGCAGCGCCCTCTTGTGGGCCCAAAGCTCCTACGAGCAGTACTTC
v_call: TRBV18; j_call: TRBJ2-3; d_call: NA; clone_size: few; cdr3_aa: CASSADRTDTQYF; cdr3_nt: TGTGCCAGCTCAGCAGACAGGACAGATACGCAGTATTTT
v_call: TRBV4-2; j_call: TRBJ2-2; d_call: NA; clone_size: NA; cdr3_aa: CASSYLQLNTGELFF; cdr3_nt: TGTGCCAGCAGCTATCTACAGCTGAACACCGGGGAGCTGTTTTTT
v_call: TRBV28; j_call: TRBJ1-1; d_call: NA; clone_size: NA; cdr3_aa: CASKLGRNTEAFF; cdr3_nt: TGTGCCAGTAAACTAGGGCGGAACACTGAAGCTTTCTTT
v_call: TRBV5-4; j_call: TRBJ2-7; d_call: TRBD2; clone_size: NA; cdr3_aa: CASSKAGTRDNEQYF; cdr3_nt: TGTGCCAGCAGCAAAGCCGGGACTAGGGACAACGAGCAGTACTTC
v_call: TRBV4-1; j_call: TRBJ1-2; d_call: NA; clone_size: NA; cdr3_aa: CASSQDWGGISNYGYTF; cdr3_nt: TGCGCCAGCAGCCAAGATTGGGGGGGGATATCTAACTATGGCTACACCTTC
v_call: TRBV21-1; j_call: TRBJ1-2; d_call: NA; clone_size: NA; cdr3_aa: CASPTSGYTF; cdr3_nt: TGTGCCAGTCCGACAAGCGGCTACACCTTC
v_call: TRBV19; j_call: TRBJ1-3; d_call: NA; clone_size: once; cdr3_aa: CASTLSGGNTIYF; cdr3_nt: TGTGCCAGTACCCTCAGCGGTGGAAACACCATATATTTT
v_call: TRBV7-8; j_call: TRBJ2-5; d_call: NA; clone_size: NA; cdr3_aa: CASSFGGEQETQYF; cdr3_nt: TGTGCCAGCAGCTTCGGCGGAGAACAAGAGACCCAGTACTTC
v_call: TRBV19; j_call: TRBJ2-2; d_call: TRBD1; clone_size: NA; cdr3_aa: CASSIGRDRGPGELFF; cdr3_nt: TGTGCCAGTAGTATAGGGCGAGACAGGGGGCCCGGGGAGCTGTTTTTT
v_call: TRBV2; j_call: TRBJ2-5; d_call: TRBD2; clone_size: NA; cdr3_aa: CASRGTSGQETQYF; cdr3_nt: TGTGCCAGCCGGGGGACTAGCGGACAAGAGACCCAGTACTTC
v_call: TRBV27; j_call: TRBJ2-2; d_call: NA; clone_size: NA; cdr3_aa: CASSFAGLANTGELFF; cdr3_nt: TGTGCCAGCAGTTTCGCGGGCCTCGCGAACACCGGGGAGCTGTTTTTT
v_call: TRBV6-6; j_call: TRBJ2-7; d_call: TRBD2; clone_size: few; cdr3_aa: CASTWGEGGYEQYF; cdr3_nt: TGTGCCAGCACCTGGGGGGAGGGCGGCTACGAGCAGTACTTC